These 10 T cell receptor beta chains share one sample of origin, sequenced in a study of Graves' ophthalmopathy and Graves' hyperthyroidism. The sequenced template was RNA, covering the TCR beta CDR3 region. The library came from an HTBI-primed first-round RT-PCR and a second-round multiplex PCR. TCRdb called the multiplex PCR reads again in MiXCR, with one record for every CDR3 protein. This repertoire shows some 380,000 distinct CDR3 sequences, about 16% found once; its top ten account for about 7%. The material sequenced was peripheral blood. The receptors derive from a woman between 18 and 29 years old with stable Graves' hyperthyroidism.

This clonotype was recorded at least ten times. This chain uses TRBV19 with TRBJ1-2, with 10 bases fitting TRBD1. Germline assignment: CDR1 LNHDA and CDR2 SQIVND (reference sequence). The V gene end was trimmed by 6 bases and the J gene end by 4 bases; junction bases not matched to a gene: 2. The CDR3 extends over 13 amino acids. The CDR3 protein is CASRTGGLYGYTF. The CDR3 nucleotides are TGTGCCAGTAGGACAGGGGGCCTCTATGGCTACACCTTC.

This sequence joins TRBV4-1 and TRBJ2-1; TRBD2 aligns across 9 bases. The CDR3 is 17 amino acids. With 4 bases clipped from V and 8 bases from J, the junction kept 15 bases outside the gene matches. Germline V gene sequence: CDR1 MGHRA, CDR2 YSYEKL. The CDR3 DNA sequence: TGCGCCAGCAGCCTCCACGGGTCCGGGACTAGCCGCGATGAGCAGTTCTTC. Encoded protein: CASSLHGSGTSRDEQFF.

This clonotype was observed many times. CDR3 protein: CASARRETQYF. The CDR3 bases are TGTGCCAGCGCACGACGTGAGACCCAGTACTTC. The chain uses TRBV6-1 and TRBJ2-5, with unresolved D. The germline V gene encodes CDR1 MNHNS and CDR2 SASEGT. Between the trimmed V and J ends, which lost 8 bases and 5 bases, there was a span of 9 bases. This CDR3 is 11 amino acids long.

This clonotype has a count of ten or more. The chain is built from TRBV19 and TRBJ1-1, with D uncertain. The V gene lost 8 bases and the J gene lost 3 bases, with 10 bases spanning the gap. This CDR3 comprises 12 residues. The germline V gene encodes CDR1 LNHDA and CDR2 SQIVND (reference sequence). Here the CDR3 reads CASFREDTEAFF. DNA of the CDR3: TGTGCCAGTTTTAGGGAGGACACTGAAGCTTTCTTT.

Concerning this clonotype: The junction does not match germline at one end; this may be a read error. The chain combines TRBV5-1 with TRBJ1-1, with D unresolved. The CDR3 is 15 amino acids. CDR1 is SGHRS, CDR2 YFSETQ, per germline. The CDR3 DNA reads TGCGCCAGCAGCTTGGAAAGGACGGTGAACACTGAAGCTTGCTTT. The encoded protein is CASSLERTVNTEACF.

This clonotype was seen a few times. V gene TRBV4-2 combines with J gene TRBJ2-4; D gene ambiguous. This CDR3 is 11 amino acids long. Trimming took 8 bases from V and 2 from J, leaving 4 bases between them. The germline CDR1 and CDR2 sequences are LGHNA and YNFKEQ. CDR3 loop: CASGSKNIQYF. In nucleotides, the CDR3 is TGTGCCAGCGGTTCCAAAAACATTCAGTACTTC.

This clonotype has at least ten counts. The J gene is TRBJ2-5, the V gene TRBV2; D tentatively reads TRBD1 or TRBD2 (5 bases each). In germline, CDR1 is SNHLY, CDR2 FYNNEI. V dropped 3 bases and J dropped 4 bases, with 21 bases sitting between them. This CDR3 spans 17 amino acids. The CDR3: CASSEDLGTTIGETQYF. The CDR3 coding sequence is TGTGCCAGCAGTGAGGACCTGGGGACGACGATCGGAGAGACCCAGTACTTC. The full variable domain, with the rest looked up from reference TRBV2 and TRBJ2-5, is EPEVTQTPSHQVTQMGQEVILRCVPISNHLYFYWYRQILGQKVEFLVSFYNNEISEKSEIFDDQFSVERPDGSNFTLKIRSTKLEDSAMYFCASSEDLGTTIGETQYFGPGTRLLVL.

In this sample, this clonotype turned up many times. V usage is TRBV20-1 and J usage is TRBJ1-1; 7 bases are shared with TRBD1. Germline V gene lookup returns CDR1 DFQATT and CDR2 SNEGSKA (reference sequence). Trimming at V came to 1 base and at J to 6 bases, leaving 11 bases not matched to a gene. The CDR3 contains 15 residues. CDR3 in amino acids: CSARASEGAGAEAFF. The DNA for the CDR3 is TGCAGTGCTAGAGCCTCAGAGGGGGCGGGGGCTGAAGCTTTCTTT.

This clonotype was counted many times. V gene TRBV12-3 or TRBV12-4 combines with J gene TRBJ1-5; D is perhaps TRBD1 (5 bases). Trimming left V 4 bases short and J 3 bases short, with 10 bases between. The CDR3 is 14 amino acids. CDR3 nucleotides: TGTGCCAGCAGTTGGCAGGGAGACAATCAGCCCCAGCATTTT. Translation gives CASSWQGDNQPQHF.

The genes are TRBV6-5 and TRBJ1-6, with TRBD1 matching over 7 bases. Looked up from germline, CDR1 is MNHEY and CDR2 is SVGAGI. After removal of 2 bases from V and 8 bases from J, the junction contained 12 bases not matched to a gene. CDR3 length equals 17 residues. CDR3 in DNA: TGTGCCAGCAGTTACACCAGGGGGGGTAGGAAATATTCACCCCTCCACTTT. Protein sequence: CASSYTRGGRKYSPLHF.